One sample yielded the 11 T cell receptor beta chains listed below, sequenced in a study of early T cells in non-severe SARS-CoV-2 infection. Via MiXCR, TCRdb re-called the 5' RACE reads, giving one row per CDR3 protein. Here the sample spans 54,000 or so distinct CDR3 sequences, over 5% being singletons. Sequenced material: whole blood. The receptors shown here come from an adult who was a healthcare worker with PCR-confirmed SARS-CoV-2 infection or an uninfected control (not recorded which).

V gene TRBV14 combines with J gene TRBJ1-2; D perhaps matches TRBD1 (6 bases). CDR3 length equals 14 residues. CDR1 and CDR2 (germline): SGHDN, FVKESK. Trimming removed 0 bases from V and 4 bases from J, with 9 bases in between. In DNA form, the CDR3 reads TGTGCCAGCAGCCAAGATAACAGGGCCTATGGCTACACCTTC. Protein: CASSQDNRAYGYTF.

This clonotype was observed many times. The chain links TRBV7-9 to TRBJ1-4; D is possibly TRBD1 (6 bases). Looked up from germline, CDR1 is SEHNR and CDR2 is FQNEAQ (reference sequence). The CDR3 has 15 amino acids. Trimming pared 3 bases from V and 8 bases from J, leaving 16 bases between. CDR3 region: CASSLVGGTVEKLFF. The CDR3 DNA is TGTGCCAGCAGCTTGGTAGGGGGTACGGTCGAAAAACTGTTTTTT.

The chain couples TRBV7-9 to TRBJ1-1, with 8 positions matching TRBD1. Germline assignment: CDR1 SEHNR and CDR2 FQNEAQ (reference sequence). The CDR3 contains 15 residues. The junction had 9 bases not matched to a gene; V was cut back by 4 bases and J by 5 bases. The CDR3 DNA follows: TGTGCCAGCAGCTATGACAGGGGAGTCGGAACTGAAGCTTTCTTT. Protein sequence: CASSYDRGVGTEAFF. The full variable domain, completed using reference TRBV7-9 and TRBJ1-1, is DTGVSQNPRHKITKRGQNVTFRCDPISEHNRLYWYRQTLGQGPEFLTYFQNEAQLEKSRLLSDRFSAERPKGSFSTLEIQRTEQGDSAMYLCASSYDRGVGTEAFFGQGTRLTVV.

This chain joins TRBV6-6 and TRBJ1-1; D is unclear. Germline assignment: CDR1 MNHNY and CDR2 SVGAGI (reference sequence). The V gene lost 8 bases and the J gene lost 7 bases, with 11 bases spanning the gap. There are 11 residues in the CDR3. The CDR3 protein is CASLRAGEAFF. CDR3 in DNA: TGTGCCAGCCTCCGAGCGGGTGAAGCTTTCTTT.

This clonotype showed up many times. V gene TRBV20-1 combines with J gene TRBJ2-5, with a weak D call TRBD1 (6 bases). Germline CDR1 and CDR2: DFQATT and SNEGSKA (reference sequence). The ends were cut back, 1 base at V and 1 base at J, with 13 bases in the middle. The CDR3 is 15 amino acids. The CDR3 DNA reads as TGCAGTGCTAGAGGGGGGCTCGGTCCCCAAGAGACCCAGTACTTC. Translation: CSARGGLGPQETQYF.

There are many counts of this clonotype. The V and J genes are TRBV20-1 and TRBJ2-3; 10 bases map to TRBD2. The CDR3 consists of 16 residues. CDR1 and CDR2 (germline): DFQATT, SNEGSKA (reference sequence). V was clipped by 0 bases and J by 4 bases; unmatched bases: 7. DNA for the CDR3: TGCAGTGCTAGAGAATCGGCTAGCGGGAGCGCAGATACGCAGTATTTT. This sequence encodes CSARESASGSADTQYF.

This clonotype appeared many times. CDR3 DNA: TGCAGTGCTAGACGGGACTACGAGCAGTACTTC. Amino acid sequence: CSARRDYEQYF. V gene TRBV20-1 combines with J gene TRBJ2-7; weak D call: TRBD2 (5 bases). The V end lost 2 bases, the J end lost 3 bases, and 5 bases lay between the germline ends. Germline V lookup: CDR1 DFQATT, CDR2 SNEGSKA (reference sequence). The CDR3 contains 11 residues.

This clonotype was picked up a small number of times. V is TRBV21-1 and J is TRBJ1-4. TRBV21-1 is recorded as a pseudogene. CDR3 length: 13 amino acids. CDR3 in amino acids: CARNGFFTEKLFF. The CDR3 nucleotides are TGTGCCAGGAACGGGTTTTTTACTGAAAAACTGTTTTTT.

In its sample, this clonotype was seen many times. The chain couples TRBV7-8 to TRBJ1-1; D call uncertain. V lost 7 bases to trimming and J lost 1 base, with 13 bases between them. The CDR3 contains 14 residues. Germline CDR1 reads SGHVS; CDR2 reads FQNEAQ. The CDR3: CASTLGGPNTEAFF. The CDR3 DNA is TGTGCCAGCACCTTGGGAGGGCCGAACACTGAAGCTTTCTTT.

This clonotype was seen at least ten times. J is TRBJ2-1 and V is TRBV10-2; 12 positions agree with TRBD2. Germline V gene lookup returns CDR1 WSHSY and CDR2 SAAADI. CDR3 length: 15 residues. V lost 4 bases to trimming and J lost 5 bases; unmatched junction nucleotides: 3. The CDR3 region has the DNA TGCGCCAGCAGTGCGCTAGCGGGGGGGAACAATGAGCAGTTCTTC. Translating gives CASSALAGGNNEQFF.

This clonotype was picked up many times. The chain joins TRBV18 to TRBJ2-4; possibly TRBD2 for D (5 bases). Germline-derived CDR1 and CDR2 are KGHSH and LQKENI. The ends were cut back, 5 bases at V and 7 bases at J, with 15 bases in the middle. The length of the CDR3 is 14 residues. CDR3 DNA: TGTGCCAGCTCAGAATCCGGGAAAATGAACATTCAGTACTTC. Encoded protein: CASSESGKMNIQYF.